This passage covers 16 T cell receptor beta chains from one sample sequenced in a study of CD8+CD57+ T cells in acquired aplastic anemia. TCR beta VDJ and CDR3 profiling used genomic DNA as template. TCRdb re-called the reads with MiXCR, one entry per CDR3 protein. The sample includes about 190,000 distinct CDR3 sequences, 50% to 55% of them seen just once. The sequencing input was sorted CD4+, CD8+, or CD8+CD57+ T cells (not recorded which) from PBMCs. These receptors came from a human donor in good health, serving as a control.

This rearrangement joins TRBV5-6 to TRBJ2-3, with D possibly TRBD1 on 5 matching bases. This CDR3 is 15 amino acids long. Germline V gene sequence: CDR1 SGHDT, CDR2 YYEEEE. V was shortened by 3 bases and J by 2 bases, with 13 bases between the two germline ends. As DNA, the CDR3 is TGTGCCAGCAGCTGGTCACAGGCCCTCACAGATACGCAGTATTTT. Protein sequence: CASSWSQALTDTQYF. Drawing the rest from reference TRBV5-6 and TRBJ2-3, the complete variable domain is DAGVTQSPTHLIKTRGQQVTLRCSPKSGHDTVSWYQQALGQGPQFIFQYYEEEERQRGNFPDRFSGHQFPNYSSELNVNALLLGDSALYLCASSWSQALTDTQYFGPGTRLTVL.

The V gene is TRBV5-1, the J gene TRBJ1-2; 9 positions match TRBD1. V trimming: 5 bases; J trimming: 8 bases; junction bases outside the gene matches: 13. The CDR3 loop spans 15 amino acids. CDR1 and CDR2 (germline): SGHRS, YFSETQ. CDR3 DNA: TGCGCCAGCAGTCTAAATGAAGGGACAGGGAAGGGCTACACCTTC. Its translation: CASSLNEGTGKGYTF. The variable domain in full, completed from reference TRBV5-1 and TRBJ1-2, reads KAGVTQTPRYLIKTRGQQVTLSCSPISGHRSVSWYQQTPGQGLQFLFEYFSETQRNKGNFPGRFSGRQFSNSRSEMNVSTLELGDSALYLCASSLNEGTGKGYTFGSGTRLTVV.

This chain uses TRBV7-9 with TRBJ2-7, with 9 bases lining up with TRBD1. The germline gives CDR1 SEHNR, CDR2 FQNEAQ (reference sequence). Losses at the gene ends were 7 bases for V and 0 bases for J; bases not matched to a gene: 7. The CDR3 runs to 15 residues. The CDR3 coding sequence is TGTGCCAGCACCTCGGACAGGGGAGCCTCCTACGAGCAGTACTTC. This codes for CASTSDRGASYEQYF.

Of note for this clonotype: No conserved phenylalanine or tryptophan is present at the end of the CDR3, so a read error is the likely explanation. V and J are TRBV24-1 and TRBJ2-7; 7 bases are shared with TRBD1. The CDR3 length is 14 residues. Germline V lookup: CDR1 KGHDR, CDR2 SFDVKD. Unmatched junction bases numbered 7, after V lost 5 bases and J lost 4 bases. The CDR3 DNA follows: TGTGCCACCAGTGGTACAGGGGAGTGGTACGAGCAGTACCTC. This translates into CATSGTGEWYEQYL.

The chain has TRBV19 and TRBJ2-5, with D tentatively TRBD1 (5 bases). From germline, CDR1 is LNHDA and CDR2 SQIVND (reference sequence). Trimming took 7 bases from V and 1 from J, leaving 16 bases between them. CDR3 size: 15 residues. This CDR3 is CASTSGRDGQETQYF. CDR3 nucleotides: TGTGCCAGTACTTCAGGGCGAGATGGCCAAGAGACCCAGTACTTC. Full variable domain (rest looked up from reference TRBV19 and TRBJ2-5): DGGITQSPKYLFRKEGQNVTLSCEQNLNHDAMYWYRQDPGQGLRLIYYSQIVNDFQKGDIAEGYSVSREKKESFPLTVTSAQKNPTAFYLCASTSGRDGQETQYFGPGTRLLVL.

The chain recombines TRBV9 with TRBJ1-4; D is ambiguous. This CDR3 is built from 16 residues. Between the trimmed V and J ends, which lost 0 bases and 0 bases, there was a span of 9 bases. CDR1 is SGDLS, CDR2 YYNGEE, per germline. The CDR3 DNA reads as TGTGCCAGCAGCGTAGGGGAGACTACAACTAATGAAAAACTGTTTTTT. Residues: CASSVGETTTNEKLFF.

The CDR3 is CASSEGSADNEQFF. CDR3 nucleotide sequence: TGTGCCAGCAGTGAGGGTTCAGCGGACAATGAGCAGTTCTTC. J is TRBJ2-1 and V is TRBV2; possibly TRBD2 for D (5 bases). This CDR3 is built from 14 residues. Trimming removed 3 bases at V and 5 bases at J, with 11 bases between. Germline assignment: CDR1 SNHLY and CDR2 FYNNEI.

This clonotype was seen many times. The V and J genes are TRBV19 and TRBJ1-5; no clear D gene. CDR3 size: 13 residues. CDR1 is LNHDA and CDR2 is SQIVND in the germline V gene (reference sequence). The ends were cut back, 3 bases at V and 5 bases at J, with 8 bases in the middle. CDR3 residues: CASSISLYQPQHF. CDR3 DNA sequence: TGTGCCAGTAGTATCTCCTTGTATCAGCCCCAGCATTTT.

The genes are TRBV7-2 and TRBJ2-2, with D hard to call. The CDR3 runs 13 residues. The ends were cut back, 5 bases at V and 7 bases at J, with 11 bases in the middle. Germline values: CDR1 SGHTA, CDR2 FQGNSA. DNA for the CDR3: TGTGCCAGCAGCCCCAAACTTCGCGGGGAGCTGTTTTTT. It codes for CASSPKLRGELFF.

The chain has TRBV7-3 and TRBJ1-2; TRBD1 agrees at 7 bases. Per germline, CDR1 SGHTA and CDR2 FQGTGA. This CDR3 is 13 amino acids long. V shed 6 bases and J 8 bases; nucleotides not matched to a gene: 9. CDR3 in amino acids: CASRLQGTGGYTF. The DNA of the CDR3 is TGTGCCAGCAGGTTACAGGGGACGGGGGGCTACACCTTC.

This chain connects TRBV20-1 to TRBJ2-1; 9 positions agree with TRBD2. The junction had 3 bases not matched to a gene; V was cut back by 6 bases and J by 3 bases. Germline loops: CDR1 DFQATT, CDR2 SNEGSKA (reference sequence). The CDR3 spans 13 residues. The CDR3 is CSAPTSGYNEQFF. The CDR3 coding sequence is TGCAGTGCCCCGACTAGCGGCTACAATGAGCAGTTCTTC.

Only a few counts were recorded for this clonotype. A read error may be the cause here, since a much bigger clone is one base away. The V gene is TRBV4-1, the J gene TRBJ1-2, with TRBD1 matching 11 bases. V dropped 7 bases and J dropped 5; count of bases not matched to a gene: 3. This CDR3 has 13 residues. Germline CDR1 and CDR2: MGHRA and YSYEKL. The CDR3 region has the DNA TGCGCCAGCAACAGGGACAGGGGGTATGGCTACACCTTC. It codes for CASNRDRGYGYTF.

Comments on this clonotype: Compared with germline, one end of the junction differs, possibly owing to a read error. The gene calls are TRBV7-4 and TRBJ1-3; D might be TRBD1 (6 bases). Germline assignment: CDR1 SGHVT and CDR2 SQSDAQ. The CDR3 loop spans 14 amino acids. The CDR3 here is CASSHTGLGNTTYF. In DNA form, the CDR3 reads TGTGCCAGCAGCCATACAGGGTTGGGAAACACCACATATTTT.

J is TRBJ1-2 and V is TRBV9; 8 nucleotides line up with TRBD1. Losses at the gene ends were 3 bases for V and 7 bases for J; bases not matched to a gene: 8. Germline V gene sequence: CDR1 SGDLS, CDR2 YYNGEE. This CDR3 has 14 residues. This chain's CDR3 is CASSGPDRGGGYTF. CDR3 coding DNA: TGTGCCAGCAGCGGTCCCGACAGGGGTGGTGGCTACACCTTC.

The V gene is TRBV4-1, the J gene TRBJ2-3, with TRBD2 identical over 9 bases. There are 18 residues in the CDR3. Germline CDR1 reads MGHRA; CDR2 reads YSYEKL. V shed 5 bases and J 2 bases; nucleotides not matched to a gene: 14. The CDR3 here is CASSTHFPGLASTDTQYF. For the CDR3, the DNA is TGCGCCAGCAGCACCCATTTCCCGGGACTAGCTTCCACAGATACGCAGTATTTT.

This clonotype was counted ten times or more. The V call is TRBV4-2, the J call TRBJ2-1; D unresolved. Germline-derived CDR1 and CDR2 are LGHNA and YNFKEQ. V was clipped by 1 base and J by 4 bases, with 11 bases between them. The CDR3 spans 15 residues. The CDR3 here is CASSQVRAEYNEQFF. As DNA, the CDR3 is TGTGCCAGCAGCCAAGTAAGGGCCGAATACAATGAGCAGTTCTTC.